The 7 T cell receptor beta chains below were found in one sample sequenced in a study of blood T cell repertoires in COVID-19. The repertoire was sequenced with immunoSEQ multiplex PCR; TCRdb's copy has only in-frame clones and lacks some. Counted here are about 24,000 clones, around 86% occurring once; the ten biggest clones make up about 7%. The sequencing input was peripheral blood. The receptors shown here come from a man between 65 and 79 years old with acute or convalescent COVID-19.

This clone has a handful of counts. CDR3 amino acids: CASSDGGAAQPQHF. The CDR3 DNA sequence: TGTGCCAGCAGTGATGGGGGGGCAGCTCAGCCCCAGCATTTT. This chain links TRBV6-1 with TRBJ1-5; D is perhaps TRBD1 (6 bases). V lost 3 bases and J lost 6, with 12 bases in between. CDR3 length equals 14 residues. CDR1 is MNHNS, CDR2 SASEGT, per germline.

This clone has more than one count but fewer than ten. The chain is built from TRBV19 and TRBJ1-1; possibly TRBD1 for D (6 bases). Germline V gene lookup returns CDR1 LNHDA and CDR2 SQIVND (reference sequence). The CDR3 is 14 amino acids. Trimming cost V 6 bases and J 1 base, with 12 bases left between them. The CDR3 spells CASRRQATNTEAFF. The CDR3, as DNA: TGTGCCAGTAGGAGACAGGCGACGAACACTGAAGCTTTCTTT.

DNA for the CDR3: TGTGCCAGCAGTTTCAGTCGGGATAGGAATTCACCCCTCCACTTT. Translating it yields CASSFSRDRNSPLHF. This chain uses TRBV27 with TRBJ1-6; the D is unclear. CDR3 length: 15 amino acids. The ends were cut back, 3 bases at V and 7 bases at J, with 13 bases in the middle. The germline V gene has CDR1 MNHEY and CDR2 SMNVEV (reference sequence).

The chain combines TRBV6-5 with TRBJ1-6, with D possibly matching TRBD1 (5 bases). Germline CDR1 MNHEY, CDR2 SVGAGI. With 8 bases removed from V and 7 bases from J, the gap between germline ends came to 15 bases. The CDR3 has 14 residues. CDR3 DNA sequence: TGTGCCAGCGGGGGGGGGTCTAGAAATTCACCCCTCCACTTT. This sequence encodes CASGGGSRNSPLHF.

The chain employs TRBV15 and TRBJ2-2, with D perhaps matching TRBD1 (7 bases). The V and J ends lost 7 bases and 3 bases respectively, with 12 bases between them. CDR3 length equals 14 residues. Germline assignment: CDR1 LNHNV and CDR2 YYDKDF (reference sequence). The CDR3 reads CATTGGFDTGELFF. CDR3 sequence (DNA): TGTGCCACCACAGGGGGGTTCGACACCGGGGAGCTGTTTTTT. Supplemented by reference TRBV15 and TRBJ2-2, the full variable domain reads DAMVIQNPRYQVTQFGKPVTLSCSQTLNHNVMYWYQQKSSQAPKLLFHYYDKDFNNEADTPDNFQSRRPNTSFCFLDIRSPGLGDTAMYLCATTGGFDTGELFFGEGSRLTVL.

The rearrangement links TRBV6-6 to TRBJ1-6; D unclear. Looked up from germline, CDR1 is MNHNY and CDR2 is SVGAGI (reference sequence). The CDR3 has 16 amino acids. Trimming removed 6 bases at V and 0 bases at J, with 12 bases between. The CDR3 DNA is TGTGCCAGCAGAAGATCCCTGAGCTCCTATAATTCACCCCTCCACTTT. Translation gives CASRRSLSSYNSPLHF.

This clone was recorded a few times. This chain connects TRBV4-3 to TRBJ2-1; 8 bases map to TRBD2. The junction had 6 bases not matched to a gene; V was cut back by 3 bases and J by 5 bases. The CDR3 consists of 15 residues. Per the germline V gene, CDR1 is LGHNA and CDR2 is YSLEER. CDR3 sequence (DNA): TGCGCCAGCAGCCAGGGACTAGATTCCCACAATGAGCAGTTCTTC. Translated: CASSQGLDSHNEQFF.